This TCR beta chain is drawn from a study of T-cell reconstitution after alpha-beta-depleted transplantation in children. This clonotype was detected ten times or more. This sample's TCRbeta library carried unique molecular identifier barcodes. TCRdb re-derived calls from the PCR reads in MiXCR, one entry per CDR3 protein. The sample lists 230,000 or so distinct CDR3 sequences, around 13% occurring once. The sequence was obtained from a human donor who donated a stem cell graft to a child with acute lymphoblastic leukemia. The sample consisted of PBMCs from the stem cell graft donor, taken from the stem cell graft.

In DNA form, the CDR3 reads TGTGCCAGCAGTGGAGGGGGGACGGGAGCCTACGAGCAGTACTTC. It encodes CASSGGGTGAYEQYF. The chain employs TRBV25-1 and TRBJ2-7; D may match TRBD1 or TRBD2 (6 bases each). This CDR3 is 15 amino acids long. Germline V gives CDR1 MGHDK, CDR2 SYGVNS. V was trimmed by 4 bases and J by 2 bases, leaving 15 bases between them.